These T cell receptor beta chains were read from a single sample in a study of T cells in pancreatic ductal adenocarcinoma. Sequencing used immunoSEQ multiplex PCR; TCRdb keeps in-frame clones, though not all of them. The table lists approximately 97,000 clones, around 96% of them singletons. The sample consisted of PBMCs. The receptors shown here come from a human donor with pancreatic ductal adenocarcinoma. Both conserved end residues are trimmed from each CDR3.

V,CDR3
TRBV5-1,ASSLGTSGSAQETQY
TRBV7-9,ASSLGVAGVNEQF
TRBV5-1,ASSPTSGAPYEQY
TRBV6-4,ASIRLRTSGSYEQY
TRBV6-1,ASWSPTTPTYEQY
TRBV9,ASSAQTRGEQF
TRBV21-1,ASNPPGGLSYEQY
TRBV28,ASSSNVGSWETQY
TRBV9,ASSVVWGGTYNEQF
TRBV4-3,ASSQDEGRETQY
TRBV7-2,ASSSTSIGELF
TRBV28,ASRREGLYEQF
TRBV28,ASSLARWGVGYTEAF
TRBV28,VTSPGGPNQPQH
TRBV11-3,ASSLGLAGITDTQY
TRBV9,ASSVSGSPTDTQY
TRBV30,AWREPGLNTQY
TRBV5-8,ASSRTGAAYEQY
TRBV5-1,ASSLDASGPSTDTQY
TRBV6-1,AVLRLAGGSEQF
TRBV2,ASSQRPGSGEQF
TRBV10-3,AISESGQGSFWLF
TRBV7-9,ASSLSLSNEQF
TRBV6-5,ASSPREGGYEQY
TRBV18,ASSHGQSSNYGYT
TRBV2,ASTFGGAGTGELF
TRBV6-1,ASSEALDTQGNEKLF
TRBV7-3,ASSLMAGSEQY
TRBV18,ASSPKNTGITGTQASETQY
TRBV19,ASSPGQGIDYGYT
TRBV5-1,ASSSSGQSTGELF
TRBV9,ASSVGPGYEQY
TRBV2,ASRTGQGTYEQY
TRBV7-9,ASSAQARDGYT
TRBV29-1,SGGGEGQPQH
TRBV6-1,ASSEDRIRGYT
TRBV2,ASSGQGGGYT
TRBV10-2,ASRGPGLYYEQY
TRBV6-1,ASSATGMNTEAF
TRBV28,ASSSTLYNEQF
TRBV7-9,ASSRTPDYQKQF
TRBV30,AWSLTGGANLPQH
TRBV9,ASSVGIGQSDEQY
TRBV28,ASIPFGDSEAF
TRBV7-3,ASSLSWGDEQY
TRBV9,ASSVASVTDTQY
TRBV7-3,ASSPAVDRARETQY
TRBV4-1,ASSSPGGNNEQF
TRBV7-3,ASSIGGSGEAF
TRBV7-8,ASSLALQGAIPGGELF
TRBV6-6,ASSYSGPSTRNTIY
TRBV21-1,ASSPRRGQGARCQPQH
TRBV7-2,ASSLGGPGQANQPQH
TRBV9,ASSPHFRDLRDSYNEQF
TRBV6-6,ASSYSNLASSQQY
TRBV29-1,STSTGGRSGANVLT
TRBV4-3,ASSRELLDPQF
TRBV30,AWGRTALPYEQY
TRBV2,ASSEITSGGWGYT
TRBV19,ASSITGELF